Presented here are 18 T cell receptor beta chains from one specimen sequenced in a study of blood T cell repertoires in COVID-19. Repertoires were generated with immunoSEQ multiplex PCR, while TCRdb's copy carries only in-frame clones and drops some. This sample has approximately 6,300 clones, with roughly 81% found just once. The sequenced sample was peripheral blood. These receptors all stem from a man aged 55 to 70 with acute or convalescent COVID-19.

J is TRBJ2-1 and V is TRBV19; 7 bases are a match to TRBD2. V shed 5 bases, J shed 9 bases, and the junction held 10 bases outside the gene matches. CDR3 size: 14 residues. Per germline, CDR1 LNHDA and CDR2 SQIVND (reference sequence). The CDR3 sequence: CASSQAGSWGEQFF. Written as DNA, the CDR3 is TGTGCCAGTAGTCAAGCGGGATCGTGGGGTGAGCAGTTCTTC.

The chain couples TRBV18 to TRBJ1-1, with TRBD1 as a possible D gene (6 bases). V gave up 2 bases and J gave up 4 bases, with 20 bases separating them. The CDR3 has 17 residues. CDR1 and CDR2 from the germline V gene are KGHSH and LQKENI. This chain's CDR3 is CASSPRGTTGIVTEAFF. CDR3 sequence (DNA): TGTGCCAGCTCACCAAGGGGTACGACAGGAATAGTCACTGAAGCTTTCTTT.

The chain carries TRBV3-1 (or the pseudogene TRBV3-2) and TRBJ2-7, with D unclear. This CDR3 region has 14 residues. Germline V gene lookup returns CDR1 LGHDT and CDR2 YNNKEL (reference sequence). Trimming removed 2 bases from V and 1 base from J, with 9 bases in between. CDR3 amino acids: CASSQSLLSYEQYF. In DNA form, the CDR3 reads TGTGCCAGCAGCCAAAGTCTACTATCCTACGAGCAGTACTTC.

The genes are TRBV2 and TRBJ2-5, with TRBD2 identical over 11 bases. J gave up 5 bases and V 3 bases, and 5 bases lay outside the gene matches. Per germline, CDR1 SNHLY and CDR2 FYNNEI. CDR3 length: 15 amino acids. The CDR3 DNA follows: TGTGCCAGCAGTGATGCTCTAGCGGGAGGCGAGACCCAGTACTTC. Protein: CASSDALAGGETQYF.

The chain uses TRBV2 and TRBJ1-6; D unresolved. This CDR3 comprises 13 residues. The germline gives CDR1 SNHLY, CDR2 FYNNEI. The V end lost 1 base, the J end lost 9 bases, and 7 bases lay between the germline ends. CDR3 sequence: CASSEGRSSPLHF. The CDR3 DNA reads as TGTGCCAGCAGTGAAGGGAGAAGTTCACCCCTCCACTTT.

This chain connects TRBV15 to TRBJ1-5, with a weak D call TRBD1 (5 bases). The germline V and J ends were trimmed by 1 base and 6 bases, with 10 bases remaining between them. The germline gives CDR1 LNHNV, CDR2 YYDKDF (reference sequence). The CDR3 is made up of 14 amino acids. CDR3 DNA sequence: TGTGCCACCAGCAGAGGGGGGGTCGCTCAGCCCCAGCATTTT. Residues: CATSRGGVAQPQHF.

V usage is TRBV3-1 (or the pseudogene TRBV3-2) and J usage is TRBJ1-6, with D tentatively TRBD1 (6 bases). Trimming took 1 base from V and 9 from J, leaving 16 bases between them. CDR3 length: 16 amino acids. Germline V gives CDR1 LGHDT, CDR2 YNNKEL (reference sequence). This chain's CDR3 is CASSQGIGRGSSPLHF. CDR3 DNA: TGTGCCAGCAGCCAAGGTATCGGCAGGGGCAGTTCACCCCTCCACTTT.

The rearrangement joins TRBV11-2 to TRBJ2-2; TRBD1 matches 7 bases. Per germline, CDR1 SGHAT and CDR2 FQNNGV. J lost 4 bases, V lost 4 bases, and 3 bases had no gene match. The CDR3 totals 14 residues. CDR3 sequence: CASSSTGPTGELFF. The CDR3 bases are TGTGCCAGCAGCTCGACAGGGCCCACCGGGGAGCTGTTTTTT.

The chain is built from TRBV6-5 and TRBJ1-4, with D uncertain. Between the trimmed V and J ends, which lost 0 bases and 7 bases, there was a span of 12 bases. Germline V gene data show CDR1 as MNHEY and CDR2 as SVGAGI. This CDR3 comprises 15 residues. CDR3 nucleotides: TGTGCCAGCAGTTACTCTGCCGAACGGGGTGAAAAACTGTTTTTT. This gives the protein CASSYSAERGEKLFF.

The rearrangement uses TRBV2 and TRBJ2-2; unclear D gene. Germline CDR1 SNHLY, CDR2 FYNNEI. Trimming pared 3 bases from V and 6 bases from J, leaving 8 bases between. The CDR3 sequence is 13 residues long. Here the CDR3 DNA reads TGTGCCAGCAGTGATCTGAGATCCGGGGAGCTGTTTTTT. Encoded protein: CASSDLRSGELFF.

A word on this clone: Compared with germline, one end of the junction differs, possibly owing to a read error. The chain has TRBV6-1 and TRBJ1-2; D uncertain. CDR1 and CDR2 (germline): MNHNS, SASEGT. This CDR3 has 16 residues. CDR3 coding DNA: TGTGCCAGCAGGGAAGGAGCGTACCGCGATTCCTATGGCTACACCTTC. It is translated as CASREGAYRDSYGYTF.

The rearrangement links TRBV27 to TRBJ2-1; 10 bases fit TRBD1. The V segment lost 6 bases and the J segment 6 bases; nucleotides outside the gene matches: 11. The CDR3 consists of 16 residues. Per the germline V gene, CDR1 is MNHEY and CDR2 is SMNVEV (reference sequence). CDR3 residues: CASSLRGTGVSNEQFF. CDR3 nucleotides: TGTGCCAGCAGCCTCCGTGGGACAGGGGTGAGCAATGAGCAGTTCTTC.

The rearrangement uses TRBV2 and TRBJ2-3; D not certain. Germline assignment: CDR1 SNHLY and CDR2 FYNNEI. V was shortened by 8 bases and J by 4 bases, with 10 bases between the two germline ends. This CDR3 contains 12 residues. The CDR3 loop reads CASGSSPDTQYF. The CDR3 DNA is TGTGCCAGCGGCTCAAGTCCAGATACGCAGTATTTT.

By sample fraction, this clone is medium-sized. This CDR3 is CASSQGEGTATNEKLFF. As DNA, the CDR3 is TGCGCCAGCAGCCAAGGGGAGGGGACCGCAACTAATGAAAAACTGTTTTTT. The chain combines TRBV4-3 with TRBJ1-4; TRBD1 might be the D (5 bases). V shed 1 base and J shed 0 bases, with 12 bases lying between them. Germline V lookup: CDR1 LGHNA, CDR2 YSLEER. The CDR3 spans 17 residues.

CDR3 bases: TGCGCCAGCAGCTCGGGACAGGGGGGCGCTGAAGCTTTCTTT. It codes for CASSSGQGGAEAFF. This chain joins TRBV5-1 and TRBJ1-1; 11 nucleotides agree with TRBD1. The CDR3 sequence is 14 residues long. Germline CDR1 SGHRS, CDR2 YFSETQ. V was pared by 3 bases and J by 6 bases, with 4 bases of the junction left unmatched.

The chain links TRBV6-1 to TRBJ1-5; D ambiguous. Germline V gene sequence: CDR1 MNHNS, CDR2 SASEGT. V lost 2 bases, J lost 7 bases, and 9 bases lay in between. The CDR3 length is 13 residues. CDR3: CASSETTGQPQHF. The CDR3 DNA reads as TGTGCCAGCAGTGAAACGACGGGACAGCCCCAGCATTTT.

The chain uses TRBV7-8 and TRBJ1-5; D uncertain. The CDR3 has 16 residues. Trimming took off 3 bases at V and 6 bases at J, with 18 bases between the two ends. CDR1 and CDR2 (germline): SGHVS, FQNEAQ. The DNA of the CDR3 is TGTGCCAGCAGCTTTCTAGAGAGATCGGCAGTTCAGCCCCAGCATTTT. Translating it yields CASSFLERSAVQPQHF.

This clone was seen only a few times. The chain uses TRBV2 and TRBJ2-7, with D hard to call. The germline CDR1 and CDR2 sequences are SNHLY and FYNNEI. With 7 bases removed from V and 1 base from J, the gap between germline ends came to 5 bases. The CDR3 contains 11 residues. This CDR3 is CASTGSYEQYF. CDR3 nucleotide sequence: TGTGCCAGCACGGGTTCCTACGAGCAGTACTTC.